Below, 21 T cell receptor beta chains from the same sample are listed, as sequenced in a study of T-cell reconstitution after alpha-beta-depleted transplantation in children. Unique molecular identifiers were incorporated into the prepared TCRbeta library. Each CDR3 protein is one row after TCRdb ran MiXCR on the PCR reads. This sample has roughly 3,800 distinct CDR3 sequences, with over 7.5% found just once. The sample in question was PBMCs, mostly from graft donor cells, obtained 180 days after TCRalphabeta/CD19-depleted stem cell transplant. The receptor set was obtained from a male patient between 2 and 15 years old who had a stem cell transplant for acute lymphoblastic leukemia, so the T cells may come from the graft donor.

This clonotype was counted ten times or more. This chain connects TRBV4-1 to TRBJ2-1, with a possible D match to TRBD1 (6 bases). Deletions cut 0 bases from V and 12 bases from J, with 18 bases between. Germline V gives CDR1 MGHRA, CDR2 YSYEKL. The CDR3 covers 15 residues. The CDR3 region has the DNA TGCGCCAGCAGCCAAGACCGAGCGAACCTCAGGGGGCAGTTCTTC. Its translation is CASSQDRANLRGQFF.

This clonotype has ten or more counts. The chain couples TRBV19 to TRBJ1-5; no firm D call. The CDR3 has 12 residues. Trimming left V 10 bases short and J 5 bases short, with 12 bases between. Germline CDR1 LNHDA, CDR2 SQIVND (reference sequence). This CDR3 is CATSDGYQPQHF. CDR3 DNA: TGTGCCACCTCCGACGGGTATCAGCCCCAGCATTTT.

This clonotype was recorded at least ten times. This chain connects TRBV11-3 to TRBJ2-2, with D tentatively TRBD1 or TRBD2 (5 bases each). This CDR3 contains 14 residues. V was cut by 5 bases and J by 7 bases, with 14 bases left in between. Germline V gene lookup returns CDR1 SGHNT and CDR2 YENEEA. Here the CDR3 DNA reads TGTGCCAGCAGCCGGGGACGAGGGTACGGGGAGCTGTTTTTT. This encodes CASSRGRGYGELFF.

This clonotype is categorized as medium-sized. The CDR3, as DNA: TGTGCCAGCAGCTTAGATCAGGAAGCGGAGACCCAGTACTTC. Its translation is CASSLDQEAETQYF. The V and J genes are TRBV11-2 and TRBJ2-5, with D uncertain. The V gene lost 0 bases and the J gene lost 5 bases, with 10 bases spanning the gap. This CDR3 is 14 amino acids long. The germline V gene has CDR1 SGHAT and CDR2 FQNNGV.

This clonotype was seen at least ten times. V gene TRBV10-3 combines with J gene TRBJ1-2; possibly TRBD1 for D (6 bases). The V end was cut by 6 bases, the J end by 5 bases, with 10 bases between. Germline CDR1 ENHRY, CDR2 SYGVKD. This CDR3 has 12 amino acids. CDR3 loop: CAISEQGYGYTF. DNA of the CDR3: TGTGCCATCAGCGAGCAGGGGTATGGCTACACCTTC.

This clonotype was observed at least ten times. V is TRBV5-1 and J is TRBJ2-3, with D unresolved. V shed 4 bases and J shed 5 bases, with 11 bases lying between them. The CDR3 loop spans 13 amino acids. Germline V gives CDR1 SGHRS, CDR2 YFSETQ. The DNA for the CDR3 is TGCGCCAGCAGCCCTATGGCCATAGATACGCAGTATTTT. Amino acid sequence: CASSPMAIDTQYF.

Relative to its sample, this clonotype is medium-sized. The chain uses TRBV20-1 and TRBJ2-7; 9 bases are a match to TRBD2. V trimming: 2 bases; J trimming: 5 bases; junction bases outside the gene matches: 10. This CDR3 contains 15 residues. CDR1 and CDR2 (germline): DFQATT, SNEGSKA (reference sequence). CDR3 in amino acids: CSARRAGGKINEQYF. CDR3 DNA sequence: TGCAGTGCTAGAAGGGCGGGAGGGAAAATCAACGAGCAGTACTTC.

This clonotype was counted ten times or more. This chain links TRBV7-9 with TRBJ1-5, with no clear D. Trimming took off 5 bases at V and 5 bases at J, with 7 bases between the two ends. Germline V gene sequence: CDR1 SEHNR, CDR2 FQNEAQ (reference sequence). The CDR3 is 12 amino acids. CDR3 sequence: CASSLDYQPQHF. Here the CDR3 DNA reads TGTGCCAGCAGCCTCGATTATCAGCCCCAGCATTTT.

In its sample, this clonotype was seen many times. V gene TRBV29-1 combines with J gene TRBJ2-5, with no clear D. Trimming removed 0 bases at V and 7 bases at J, with 6 bases between. Germline CDR1 SQVTM, CDR2 ANQGSEA. The CDR3 sequence is 11 residues long. The CDR3 sequence: CSVEEGWTQYF. DNA of the CDR3: TGCAGCGTTGAAGAGGGGTGGACCCAGTACTTC.

This clonotype is medium-sized within its sample. The chain is built from TRBV28 and TRBJ1-3; D might be TRBD1 (6 bases). CDR1 and CDR2 from the germline V gene are MDHEN and SYDVKM. CDR3 length: 16 amino acids. For the CDR3, the DNA is TGTGCGACGATGGGGGCAGCAAAGGACTCTGGAAACACCATATATTTT. It codes for CATMGAAKDSGNTIYF.

This clonotype was seen repeatedly, ten times or more. The chain employs TRBV3-1 and TRBJ2-7; D possibly corresponds to TRBD1 (6 bases). The CDR3 consists of 14 residues. V lost 3 bases and J lost 2, with 11 bases in between. Germline loops: CDR1 LGHDT, CDR2 YNNKEL (reference sequence). DNA of the CDR3: TGTGCCAGCAGCCACTCCGGGACACCCTACGAGCAGTACTTC. This gives the protein CASSHSGTPYEQYF.

At least ten counts were recorded for this clonotype. V usage is TRBV7-9 and J usage is TRBJ2-7; 8 bases agree with TRBD2. V trimming: 4 bases; J trimming: 6 bases; junction bases outside the gene matches: 11. Germline assignment: CDR1 SEHNR and CDR2 FQNEAQ (reference sequence). The CDR3 extends over 15 amino acids. DNA for the CDR3: TGTGCCAGCAGCTATTACCTTAGCGGGATGGGCGAGCAGTACTTC. Translating gives CASSYYLSGMGEQYF.

This clonotype was counted many times. The chain has TRBV7-9 and TRBJ2-7; possibly TRBD2 for D (6 bases). Trimming removed 2 bases at V and 2 bases at J, with 19 bases between. CDR1 and CDR2 (germline): SEHNR, FQNEAQ (reference sequence). The CDR3 is 17 residues long. The CDR3 is CASSLLPLLAAPYEQYF. The CDR3 DNA reads as TGTGCCAGCAGCTTATTACCCCTCTTAGCGGCCCCCTACGAGCAGTACTTC. The full variable domain, its missing parts supplied by reference TRBV7-9 and TRBJ2-7, is DTGVSQNPRHKITKRGQNVTFRCDPISEHNRLYWYRQTLGQGPEFLTYFQNEAQLEKSRLLSDRFSAERPKGSFSTLEIQRTEQGDSAMYLCASSLLPLLAAPYEQYFGPGTRLTVT.

This clonotype was detected ten times or more. This rearrangement joins TRBV25-1 to TRBJ2-5; TRBD1 might be the D (6 bases). Germline lookup yields CDR1 MGHDK and CDR2 SYGVNS. This CDR3 comprises 15 residues. V lost 8 bases to trimming and J lost 4 bases, with 20 bases between them. The CDR3 loop is CASGSGYTGRETQYF. The CDR3 DNA sequence: TGTGCCAGCGGCTCGGGATATACAGGGCGAGAGACCCAGTACTTC.

This clonotype was seen many times. The chain joins TRBV11-2 to TRBJ1-3; perhaps TRBD1 as D (6 bases). Germline assignment: CDR1 SGHAT and CDR2 FQNNGV. Trimming removed 1 base at V and 5 bases at J, with 15 bases between. There are 16 residues in the CDR3. CDR3 sequence (DNA): TGTGCCAGCAGCTTAGGTAGGGGGACCGGGCGAAACACCATATATTTT. This codes for CASSLGRGTGRNTIYF.

This clonotype was detected ten times or more. The gene calls are TRBV7-9 and TRBJ1-5, with D possibly TRBD1 on 5 matching bases. CDR1 and CDR2 from the germline V gene are SEHNR and FQNEAQ (reference sequence). The CDR3 runs 14 residues. Trimming took 6 bases from V and 6 from J, leaving 15 bases between them. CDR3 in DNA: TGTGCCAGCAGGCGGGGGGGAGAAGGTCAGCCCCAGCATTTT. This codes for CASRRGGEGQPQHF.

This clonotype was counted ten times or more. J is TRBJ2-2 and V is TRBV5-1; D gene ambiguous. The V end lost 0 bases, the J end lost 7 bases, and 4 bases lay between the germline ends. The germline V gene has CDR1 SGHRS and CDR2 YFSETQ. The CDR3 covers 12 residues. The DNA of the CDR3 is TGCGCCAGCAGCTTGGATCTCGGGGAGCTGTTTTTT. Its protein product is CASSLDLGELFF.

Ten or more counts support this clonotype. The chain recombines TRBV5-1 with TRBJ2-7, with D uncertain. CDR3 length: 15 amino acids. Trimming shortened V by 4 bases and J by 2 bases, and 16 bases separated the two germline ends. Germline V gene data show CDR1 as SGHRS and CDR2 as YFSETQ. The CDR3 region has the DNA TGCGCCAGCAGCCCCATCCCCCTCTCGGCCTACGAGCAGTACTTC. It is translated as CASSPIPLSAYEQYF.

In its sample, this clonotype was seen many times. The chain employs TRBV20-1 and TRBJ2-5, with 13 positions matching TRBD2. Germline CDR1 is DFQATT and CDR2 is SNEGSKA (reference sequence). The trim removed 4 bases at V and 3 bases at J, leaving 8 bases unmatched. The CDR3 runs to 16 residues. The CDR3 DNA reads TGCAGTGCTACTAGACTAGCGGGAGGTCTGGAAGAGACCCAGTACTTC. Its protein product is CSATRLAGGLEETQYF.

This clonotype occurred many times. The CDR3 nucleotides read TGTGCCAGCAGCTTAGTTCCCCTGAACACTGAAGCTTTCTTT. It encodes CASSLVPLNTEAFF. The rearrangement links TRBV7-9 to TRBJ1-1; D uncertain. Deletions cut 1 base from V and 0 bases from J, with 6 bases between. Germline V gene sequence: CDR1 SEHNR, CDR2 FQNEAQ (reference sequence). The CDR3 has 14 residues.

This clonotype was detected ten times or more. This chain connects TRBV4-2 to TRBJ2-2; D remains ambiguous. Germline V gene data show CDR1 as LGHNA and CDR2 as YNFKEQ. The length of the CDR3 is 15 residues. Trimming stripped 5 bases from V and 1 base from J, with 11 bases between. The CDR3 protein is CASSSGPVNTGELFF. As DNA, the CDR3 is TGTGCCAGCAGCTCCGGACCAGTGAACACCGGGGAGCTGTTTTTT.